These 12 T cell receptor beta chains originate from one sample sequenced in a study of cytomegalovirus exposure and HLA in healthy donors. The PCR was carried out with 60 Vbeta primers and 13 Jbeta primers. Method: immunoSEQ multiplex PCR; TCRdb's copy keeps in-frame clones and lacks some. The sample lists some 120,000 clones, 74% seen once, with 4% to 4.5% in the top ten. The sequenced material came from PBMCs. The receptors were sampled from a woman aged 50 to 60 in good health and CMV-seropositive.

The chain combines TRBV5-1 with TRBJ2-7; 8 positions match TRBD2. This CDR3 has 15 residues. Germline V CDR1 and CDR2: SGHRS, YFSETQ. The V segment lost 4 bases and the J segment 6 bases; nucleotides outside the gene matches: 12. The CDR3 is CASSGGTGTSGEQYF. The CDR3 region has the DNA TGCGCCAGCAGCGGGGGGACCGGGACTAGTGGCGAGCAGTACTTC.

The CDR3 here is CASSELPGGEQYF. The CDR3 DNA reads TGTGCCAGCAGTGAACTTCCAGGGGGCGAGCAGTACTTC. The chain has TRBV25-1 and TRBJ2-7, with 7 bases that match TRBD1. CDR3 size: 13 residues. Germline V lookup: CDR1 MGHDK, CDR2 SYGVNS. The junction had 4 bases not matched to a gene; V was cut back by 2 bases and J by 6 bases.

The V call is TRBV4-1, the J call TRBJ2-6; tentative D call: TRBD2 (7 bases). Germline V CDR1 and CDR2: MGHRA, YSYEKL. The CDR3 extends over 20 amino acids. The V end lost 4 bases, the J end lost 0 bases, and 22 bases lay between the germline ends. The CDR3 is CASSLKMYREGDSGANVLTF. Here the CDR3 DNA reads TGCGCCAGCAGCCTCAAGATGTATAGGGAGGGGGACTCTGGGGCCAACGTCCTGACTTTC.

V and J are TRBV27 and TRBJ1-2; weak D call: TRBD1 (5 bases). V was shortened by 5 bases and J by 0 bases, with 7 bases between the two germline ends. The CDR3 is 13 residues long. Germline CDR1 and CDR2: MNHEY and SMNVEV (reference sequence). The CDR3 region has the DNA TGTGCCAGCAGTAAACAGGCTAACTATGGCTACACCTTC. Encoded protein: CASSKQANYGYTF.

The rearrangement uses TRBV18 and TRBJ1-5; TRBD1 is a possible D gene (5 bases). The CDR3 has 15 amino acids. Trimming cost V 3 bases and J 0 bases, with 9 bases left between them. Looked up from germline, CDR1 is KGHSH and CDR2 is LQKENI. CDR3 DNA: TGTGCCAGCTCACCGCAGGGAAATAGCAATCAGCCCCAGCATTTT. Translation: CASSPQGNSNQPQHF.

This clone was seen a few times. The CDR3 loop reads CASSLPQGNTGELFF. DNA of the CDR3: TGTGCCAGCAGCCTACCCCAGGGGAACACCGGGGAGCTGTTTTTT. This chain joins TRBV7-2 and TRBJ2-2, with D maybe TRBD1 (5 bases). V lost 5 bases to trimming and J lost 1 base, with 11 bases between them. This CDR3 has 15 amino acids. Per the germline V gene, CDR1 is SGHTA and CDR2 is FQGNSA.

The genes are TRBV9 and TRBJ2-5; TRBD1 is a possible D gene (6 bases). Trimming left V 0 bases short and J 5 bases short, with 11 bases between. This CDR3 region has 14 residues. Germline CDR1 SGDLS, CDR2 YYNGEE. Written as DNA, the CDR3 is TGTGCCAGCAGCGTAGCGACAGGAAGGGAGACCCAGTACTTC. This translates into CASSVATGRETQYF.

The gene calls are TRBV6-5 and TRBJ2-2, with D possibly TRBD1 on 6 matching bases. The CDR3 runs 14 residues. The V gene's germline CDR1 is MNHEY and CDR2 SVGAGI. V was pared by 6 bases and J by 6 bases, with 14 bases between. The CDR3 coding sequence is TGTGCCAGCAGACAGGGTACGGTCGCCGGGGAGCTGTTTTTT. Translated, it gives CASRQGTVAGELFF.

Only one count was recorded for this clone. This chain links TRBV27 with TRBJ2-7, with TRBD1 matching over 11 bases. The CDR3 sequence is 16 residues long. Germline V gene sequence: CDR1 MNHEY, CDR2 SMNVEV (reference sequence). J was trimmed by 1 base and V by 8 bases; bases with no gene match: 10. The CDR3: CASGDLGTGGSYEQYF. For the CDR3, the DNA is TGTGCCAGCGGTGACCTAGGGACAGGGGGTTCCTACGAGCAGTACTTC.

This clone was recorded once. The V call is TRBV6-5, the J call TRBJ1-6; D possibly corresponds to TRBD1 (5 bases). Germline V lookup: CDR1 MNHEY, CDR2 SVGAGI. CDR3 size: 13 residues. Trimming left V 8 bases short and J 8 bases short, with 13 bases between. The CDR3: CASRRGEHSPLHF. For the CDR3, the DNA is TGTGCCAGCCGTAGGGGCGAGCATTCACCCCTCCACTTT.

The rearrangement links TRBV7-2 to TRBJ1-3; possibly TRBD1 for D (5 bases). Germline CDR1 is SGHTA and CDR2 is FQGNSA. V lost 11 bases and J lost 2, with 13 bases in between. The CDR3 contains 13 residues. The CDR3 loop is CALREGAGNTIYF. CDR3 DNA sequence: TGTGCCCTTAGGGAAGGGGCTGGAAACACCATATATTTT.

The rearrangement links TRBV19 to TRBJ1-1; TRBD1 agrees at 7 bases. V lost 6 bases, J lost 1 base, and 8 bases stayed unmatched. Germline V lookup: CDR1 LNHDA, CDR2 SQIVND (reference sequence). CDR3 length equals 15 residues. CDR3 nucleotides: TGTGCCAGTAGGCCTCAACAGGGGCGGAACACTGAAGCTTTCTTT. Translating it yields CASRPQQGRNTEAFF.